The table lists the clone carrying this T cell receptor (beta chain) with many counts. A universal primer site came from template switching; cDNA carried unique molecular identifiers. TCRdb analysed the 5' RACE reads with MiXCR anew, one entry per CDR3 protein. The sample holds about 250,000 distinct CDR3 sequences, about 9% seen once. These data are taken from a study of identical twins. The same specimen was also included in a second study, on yellow fever vaccine responses in identical twins.

The source of this sequence is a woman in her late teens or twenties in good health. The sample was CD8+ T cells sorted from blood.

The CDR3 is CASSLIQKYRVEGDEQYF. The CDR3 nucleotides read TGCGCCAGCAGCTTGATTCAAAAGTACAGGGTGGAAGGGGACGAGCAGTACTTC. This chain joins TRBV5-1 and TRBJ2-7; weak D call: TRBD1 (6 bases). In germline, CDR1 is SGHRS, CDR2 YFSETQ. CDR3 length: 18 amino acids. The V gene lost 1 base and the J gene lost 5 bases, with 25 bases spanning the gap.